Reported below is one T cell receptor beta chain. TCRdb re-analysed the 5' RACE reads in MiXCR, keeping a single row per CDR3 protein. This table holds about 98,000 distinct CDR3 sequences, around 13% found once. The source of the sample is a study of early T cells in non-severe SARS-CoV-2 infection. Overall study context: Chains from this unsorted whole-blood bulk RNA could not be paired.

The CDR3 contains 15 residues. CDR1 and CDR2 (germline): SGHVS, FQNEAQ. Trimming cost V 2 bases and J 5 bases, with 15 bases left between them. This clonotype originated in an adult who was a healthcare worker with PCR-confirmed SARS-CoV-2 infection or an uninfected control (not recorded which). The chain links TRBV7-8 to TRBJ2-5, with D possibly being TRBD1 or TRBD2 (5 bases each). Material for sequencing was whole blood. The CDR3 loop reads CASSLLGPSLETQYF. In DNA, the CDR3 is TGTGCCAGCAGCTTATTGGGACCTAGCCTCGAGACCCAGTACTTC.